This entry concerns a single T cell receptor beta chain. All patients picked for sequencing had shown, by flow cytometry, an expansion of CD8+CD57+ cells. As a group, the patients uniformly had severe acquired aplastic anemia. Genomic DNA, the template, was used for profiling of the TCR beta VDJ and CDR3. TCRdb used MiXCR to reprocess the reads, holding one entry per CDR3 protein. The top ten hold about 2% of the sample, which has some 200,000 distinct CDR3 sequences, less than 50% seen once. The CDR3 is made up of 16 amino acids. V trimming: 1 base; J trimming: 3 bases; junction bases outside the gene matches: 10. Germline-derived CDR1 and CDR2 are GTSNPN and SVGIG (reference sequence). The data are from a study of CD8+CD57+ T cells in acquired aplastic anemia. Study background: 3 to 3.5 ug was the average amount of DNA from sorted CD4+ and CD8+ cells.

This clonotype was sampled from a human donor with aplastic anemia. The sequenced material came from sorted CD4+, CD8+, or CD8+CD57+ T cells (not recorded which) from PBMCs. The V and J genes are TRBV30 and TRBJ1-2; 8 bases align to TRBD1. This CDR3 is CAWSAPTGAGHYGYTF. CDR3 sequence (DNA): TGTGCCTGGAGTGCCCCGACAGGGGCGGGCCACTATGGCTACACCTTC.